This TCR beta chain was sequenced during a study of human T cells and chemical hapten exposure. Separate cDNA molecules received unique molecular identifiers, which the library attached to them. TCRdb re-derived calls from the RACE reads in MiXCR, one entry per CDR3 protein. The profile shows roughly 250,000 distinct CDR3 sequences, roughly 8.9% of them singletons. This CDR3 contains 14 residues. Germline-derived CDR1 and CDR2 are MNHEY and SVGAGI. V was clipped by 10 bases and J by 0 bases; unmatched bases: 9. This clonotype was seen a few times. The time point was: pre-sensitization, week 0. The treatment is: therapeutic diphenylcyclopropenone sensitization with weekly scalp DPC. Donors, patients with alopecia ranging from 18 to 70 years old and judged suitable for DPC, provided samples.

The receptor was derived from a woman aged 35 to 49 with alopecia areata. Some clones in this sample may be carry-over from other donors' samples. The specimen comprised whole blood, sampled in connection with sensitization to the hapten diphenylcyclopropenone (DPC). The rearrangement uses TRBV6-5 and TRBJ2-7; 7 positions agree with TRBD1. CDR3 in DNA: TGTGCCACCTCGACAGGGCCCCGCTCCTACGAGCAGTACTTC. Its translation is CATSTGPRSYEQYF.